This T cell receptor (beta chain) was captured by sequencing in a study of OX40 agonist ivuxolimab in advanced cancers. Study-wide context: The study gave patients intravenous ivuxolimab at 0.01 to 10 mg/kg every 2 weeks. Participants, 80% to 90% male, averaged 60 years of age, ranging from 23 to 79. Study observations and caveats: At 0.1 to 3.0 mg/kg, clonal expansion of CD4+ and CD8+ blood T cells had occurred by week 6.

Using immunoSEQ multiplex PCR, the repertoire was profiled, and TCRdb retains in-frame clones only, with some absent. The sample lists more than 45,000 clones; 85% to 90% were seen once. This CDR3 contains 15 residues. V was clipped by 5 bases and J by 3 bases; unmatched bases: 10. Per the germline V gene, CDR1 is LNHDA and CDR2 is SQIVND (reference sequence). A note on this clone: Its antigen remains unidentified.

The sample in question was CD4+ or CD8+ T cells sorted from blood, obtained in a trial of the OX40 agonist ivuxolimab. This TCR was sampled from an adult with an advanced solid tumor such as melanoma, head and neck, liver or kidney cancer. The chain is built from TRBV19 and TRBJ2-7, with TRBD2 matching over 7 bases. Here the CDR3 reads CASSLNTPGGYEQYF. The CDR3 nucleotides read TGTGCCAGTAGTCTGAATACTCCGGGGGGCTACGAGCAGTACTTC.